A selection of T cell receptor beta chains follows, all from one sample in a study of beta chain features in type 1 diabetes. Method: immunoSEQ multiplex PCR; TCRdb's copy keeps in-frame clones and lacks some. Counted here are hundreds of thousands of clones, roughly 12% occurring once; the ten biggest clones make up less than 0.025%. Sequenced: naive CD4+ T cells from blood. The receptor set was obtained from a man aged 18 to 29 with type 1 diabetes. The CDR3 runs from the conserved cysteine through the conserved F or W. D genes are given only for firm matches. Rows may omit the clone size; those that give it use once, few, many or a size class.

DNA,CDR3,D,V,J,size,length
TGTGCCTGGAGTAGGGTAGCGGGGCTAATAGACGGGGAGCTGTTTTTT,CAWSRVAGLIDGELFF,TRBD2,TRBV30,TRBJ2-2,NA,16
TGTGCCAGCAGCCCCTACTGGACAGAAGGCTATGGCTACACCTTC,CASSPYWTEGYGYTF,NA,TRBV7-2,TRBJ1-2,NA,15
TGCAGTGCTAGAGATCTGGATACGCAGTATTTT,CSARDLDTQYF,NA,TRBV20-1,TRBJ2-3,NA,11
TGTGCCAGCAGCTTGCGGCTAGCGGGGAGTCAGACAGATACGCAGTATTTT,CASSLRLAGSQTDTQYF,TRBD2,TRBV5-4,TRBJ2-3,few,17
TGTGCCAGTAGTTCATCGGGAGTTTATGGCTACACCTTC,CASSSSGVYGYTF,NA,TRBV19,TRBJ1-2,few,13
TGTGCCAGCAGCCTCGGGACAGGGCTCTACGAGCAGTACTTC,CASSLGTGLYEQYF,TRBD1,TRBV28,TRBJ2-7,few,14
TGTGCCAGCAGTCGCCCAGGGACCGCCTACAATGAGCAGTTCTTC,CASSRPGTAYNEQFF,NA,TRBV28,TRBJ2-1,NA,15
TGCGCCAGCAGCCTCTTACAGGGATTGAACACTGAAGCTTTCTTT,CASSLLQGLNTEAFF,NA,TRBV4-1,TRBJ1-1,NA,15
TGTGCCTGGATGGGGACAGCAAAGAATGAAAAACTGTTTTTT,CAWMGTAKNEKLFF,TRBD1,TRBV30,TRBJ1-4,NA,14
TGTGCCAGCCATCTGGTTACAGGGGGGAACACTGAAGCTTTCTTT,CASHLVTGGNTEAFF,TRBD1,TRBV6-5,TRBJ1-1,NA,15